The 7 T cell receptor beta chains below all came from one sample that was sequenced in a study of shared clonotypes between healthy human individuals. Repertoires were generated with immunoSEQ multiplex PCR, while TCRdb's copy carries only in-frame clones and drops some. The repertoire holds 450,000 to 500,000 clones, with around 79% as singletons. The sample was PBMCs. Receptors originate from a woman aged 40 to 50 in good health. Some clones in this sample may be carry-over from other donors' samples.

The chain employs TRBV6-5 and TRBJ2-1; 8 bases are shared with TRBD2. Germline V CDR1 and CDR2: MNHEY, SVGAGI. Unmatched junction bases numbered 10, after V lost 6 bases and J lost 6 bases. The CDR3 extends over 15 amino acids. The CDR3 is CASRLSPGTSNEQFF. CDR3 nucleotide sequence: TGTGCCAGCAGACTCTCACCCGGGACTAGCAATGAGCAGTTCTTC.

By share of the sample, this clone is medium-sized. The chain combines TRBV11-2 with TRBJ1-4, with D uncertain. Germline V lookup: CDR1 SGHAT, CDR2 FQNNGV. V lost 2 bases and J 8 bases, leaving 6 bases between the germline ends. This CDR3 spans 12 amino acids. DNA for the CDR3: TGTGCCAGCAGCTTATGGAGGGAAAAACTGTTTTTT. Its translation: CASSLWREKLFF. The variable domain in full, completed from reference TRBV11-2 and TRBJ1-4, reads EAGVAQSPRYKIIEKRQSVAFWCNPISGHATLYWYQQILGQGPKLLIQFQNNGVVDDSQLPKDRFSAERLKGVDSTLKIQPAKLEDSAVYLCASSLWREKLFFGSGTQLSVL.

CDR3 residues: CAWSPLAGHTGELFF. The DNA for the CDR3 is TGTGCCTGGAGTCCACTAGCGGGCCACACCGGGGAGCTGTTTTTT. The chain links TRBV30 to TRBJ2-2; 9 bases fit TRBD2. The V and J ends lost 2 bases and 3 bases, in that order; junction bases with no gene match: 4. The CDR3 has 15 residues. Per the germline V gene, CDR1 is GTSNPN and CDR2 is SVGIG (reference sequence).

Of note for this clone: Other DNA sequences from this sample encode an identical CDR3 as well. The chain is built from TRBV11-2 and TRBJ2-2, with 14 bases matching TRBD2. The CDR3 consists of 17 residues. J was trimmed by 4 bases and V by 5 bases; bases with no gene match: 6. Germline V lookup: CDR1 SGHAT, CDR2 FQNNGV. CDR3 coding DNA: TGTGCCAGCAGCCCAGGACTAGCGGGAGGTCCCACCGGGGAGCTGTTTTTT. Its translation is CASSPGLAGGPTGELFF. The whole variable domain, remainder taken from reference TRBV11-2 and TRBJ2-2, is EAGVAQSPRYKIIEKRQSVAFWCNPISGHATLYWYQQILGQGPKLLIQFQNNGVVDDSQLPKDRFSAERLKGVDSTLKIQPAKLEDSAVYLCASSPGLAGGPTGELFFGEGSRLTVL.

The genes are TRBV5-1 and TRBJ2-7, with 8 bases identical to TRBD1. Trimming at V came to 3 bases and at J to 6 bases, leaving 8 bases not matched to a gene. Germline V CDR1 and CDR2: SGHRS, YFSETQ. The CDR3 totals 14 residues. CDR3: CASSSQGAWGEQYF. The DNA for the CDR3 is TGCGCCAGCAGCTCTCAGGGGGCGTGGGGCGAGCAGTACTTC. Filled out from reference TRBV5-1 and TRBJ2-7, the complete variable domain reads KAGVTQTPRYLIKTRGQQVTLSCSPISGHRSVSWYQQTPGQGLQFLFEYFSETQRNKGNFPGRFSGRQFSNSRSEMNVSTLELGDSALYLCASSSQGAWGEQYFGPGTRLTVT.

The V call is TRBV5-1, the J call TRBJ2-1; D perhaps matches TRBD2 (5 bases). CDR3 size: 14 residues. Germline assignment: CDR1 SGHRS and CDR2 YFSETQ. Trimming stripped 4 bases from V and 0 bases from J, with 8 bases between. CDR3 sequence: CASSGGTSYNEQFF. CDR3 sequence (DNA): TGCGCCAGCAGCGGAGGCACCTCCTACAATGAGCAGTTCTTC.

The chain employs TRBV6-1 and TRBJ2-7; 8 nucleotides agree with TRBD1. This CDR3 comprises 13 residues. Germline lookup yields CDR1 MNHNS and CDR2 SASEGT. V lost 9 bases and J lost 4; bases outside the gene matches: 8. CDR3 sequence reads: CARNDRGQYEQYF. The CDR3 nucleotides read TGTGCCAGAAATGACAGGGGACAATACGAGCAGTACTTC.